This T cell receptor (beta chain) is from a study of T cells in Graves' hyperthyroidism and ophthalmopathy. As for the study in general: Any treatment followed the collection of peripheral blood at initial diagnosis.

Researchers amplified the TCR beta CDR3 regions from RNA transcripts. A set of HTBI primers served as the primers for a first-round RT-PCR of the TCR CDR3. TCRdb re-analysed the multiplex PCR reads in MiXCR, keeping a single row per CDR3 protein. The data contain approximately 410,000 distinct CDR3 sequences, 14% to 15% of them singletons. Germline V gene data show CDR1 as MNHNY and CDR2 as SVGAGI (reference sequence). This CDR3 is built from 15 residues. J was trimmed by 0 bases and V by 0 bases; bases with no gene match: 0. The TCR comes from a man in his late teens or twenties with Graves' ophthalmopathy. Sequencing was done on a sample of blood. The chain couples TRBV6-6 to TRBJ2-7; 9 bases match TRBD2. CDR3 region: CASSYSGLASYEQYF. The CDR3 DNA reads TGTGCCAGCAGTTACTCGGGACTAGCCTCCTACGAGCAGTACTTC.